This entry lists 27 T cell receptor beta chains sequenced from one sample in a study of cytomegalovirus exposure and HLA in healthy donors. Primers: 60 Vbeta forward and 13 Jbeta reverse. Only in-frame clones appear in the TCRdb table, and some are missing; sequencing was by immunoSEQ multiplex PCR. This table has some 180,000 clones, roughly 77% appearing once. The sample comprised PBMCs. These receptors all come from a woman in her thirties in good health and CMV-seropositive.

This chain joins TRBV5-6 and TRBJ1-2; no clear D gene. The germline V gene encodes CDR1 SGHDT and CDR2 YYEEEE. There are 14 residues in the CDR3. V shed 0 bases and J shed 4 bases, with 10 bases lying between them. Here the CDR3 DNA reads TGTGCCAGCAGCTTGGATCCAGGAGGCTATGGCTACACCTTC. It encodes CASSLDPGGYGYTF.

The chain links TRBV4-2 to TRBJ2-1, with TRBD2 as a possible D gene (6 bases). Germline V CDR1 and CDR2: LGHNA, YNFKEQ. CDR3 length: 17 residues. V gave up 4 bases and J gave up 1 base, with 17 bases separating them. The CDR3 bases are TGTGCCAGCAGCCGAAATCCGGCGGGACCGTCCTACAATGAGCAGTTCTTC. Protein sequence: CASSRNPAGPSYNEQFF.

This clone was recorded only once. The genes are TRBV28 and TRBJ2-2; 8 bases align to TRBD1. Germline trimming cut 6 bases from V and 6 bases from J; bases unmatched to any gene: 12. The CDR3 is 16 residues long. CDR1 and CDR2 (germline): MDHEN, SYDVKM. The CDR3 protein is CASRLTPGQEAGELFF. CDR3 nucleotides: TGTGCCAGCAGGCTAACCCCGGGACAGGAGGCCGGGGAGCTGTTTTTT. The whole variable domain, remainder taken from reference TRBV28 and TRBJ2-2, is DVKVTQSSRYLVKRTGEKVFLECVQDMDHENMFWYRQDPGLGLRLIYFSYDVKMKEKGDIPEGYSVSREKKERFSLILESASTNQTSMYLCASRLTPGQEAGELFFGEGSRLTVL.

V and J are TRBV28 and TRBJ2-3; TRBD1 is a possible D gene (5 bases). The germline V gene encodes CDR1 MDHEN and CDR2 SYDVKM. The CDR3 is 14 amino acids. V lost 2 bases and J 3 bases, leaving 9 bases between the germline ends. CDR3 sequence reads: CASSLARGTDTQYF. The CDR3 DNA reads as TGTGCCAGCAGTTTAGCTAGGGGTACAGATACGCAGTATTTT. Variable domain in full (rest from reference TRBV28 and TRBJ2-3): DVKVTQSSRYLVKRTGEKVFLECVQDMDHENMFWYRQDPGLGLRLIYFSYDVKMKEKGDIPEGYSVSREKKERFSLILESASTNQTSMYLCASSLARGTDTQYFGPGTRLTVL.

The chain recombines TRBV9 with TRBJ2-3; 10 bases line up with TRBD2. From germline, CDR1 is SGDLS and CDR2 YYNGEE. J lost 4 bases, V lost 4 bases, and 15 bases had no gene match. The CDR3 totals 18 residues. Written as DNA, the CDR3 is TGTGCCAGCAGCTCCCGGGCTAGCGGGGGAGGATTTGCAGATACGCAGTATTTT. It translates to CASSSRASGGGFADTQYF.

V gene TRBV11-2 combines with J gene TRBJ1-2; no definite D call. Germline assignment: CDR1 SGHAT and CDR2 FQNNGV. CDR3 length: 12 residues. Trimming took off 2 bases at V and 6 bases at J, with 7 bases between the two ends. The CDR3 DNA is TGTGCCAGCAGCTTACGCCGGGATGGCTACACCTTC. Its translation is CASSLRRDGYTF.

This chain connects TRBV7-2 to TRBJ1-5; TRBD1 matches at 11 bases. The CDR3 consists of 20 residues. The J segment lost 3 bases and the V segment lost 0 bases, leaving 13 bases of the junction unmatched. Germline V gene sequence: CDR1 SGHTA, CDR2 FQGNSA. As DNA, the CDR3 is TGTGCCAGCAGCTTAGCTTTGTCGGACAGGGGGCGTAGGAACAATCAGCCCCAGCATTTT. Amino acid sequence: CASSLALSDRGRRNNQPQHF.

This chain connects TRBV2 to TRBJ2-1, with 10 bases aligning to TRBD1. The V gene end was trimmed by 1 base and the J gene end by 4 bases; junction bases not matched to a gene: 10. CDR1 SNHLY and CDR2 FYNNEI come from the germline V gene. CDR3 length: 18 amino acids. The chain's CDR3 is CASSEGTGGRGSYNEQFF. Here the CDR3 DNA reads TGTGCCAGCAGTGAAGGGACAGGGGGTAGGGGGAGTTACAATGAGCAGTTCTTC.

The V gene is TRBV19, the J gene TRBJ2-7, with 7 bases fitting TRBD1. The junction had 5 bases not matched to a gene; V was cut back by 3 bases and J by 3 bases. In germline, CDR1 is LNHDA, CDR2 SQIVND (reference sequence). The CDR3 is 14 amino acids. This CDR3 reads CASSIAQGNYEQYF. The CDR3 DNA reads as TGTGCCAGTAGTATCGCACAGGGGAACTACGAGCAGTACTTC. The whole variable domain, filled in from reference TRBV19 and TRBJ2-7, reads DGGITQSPKYLFRKEGQNVTLSCEQNLNHDAMYWYRQDPGQGLRLIYYSQIVNDFQKGDIAEGYSVSREKKESFPLTVTSAQKNPTAFYLCASSIAQGNYEQYFGPGTRLTVT.

The genes are TRBV2 and TRBJ2-2; weak D call: TRBD2 (7 bases). The V gene lost 6 bases and the J gene lost 2 bases, with 16 bases spanning the gap. Per germline, CDR1 SNHLY and CDR2 FYNNEI. The CDR3 loop spans 16 amino acids. CDR3 residues: CASRATRGGNTGELFF. The CDR3 DNA sequence: TGTGCCAGCAGGGCGACAAGGGGGGGCAACACCGGGGAGCTGTTTTTT.

V usage is TRBV4-3 and J usage is TRBJ1-6, with 7 bases identical to TRBD1. Germline assignment: CDR1 LGHNA and CDR2 YSLEER. The CDR3 sequence is 15 residues long. Trimming at V came to 5 bases and at J to 10 bases, leaving 11 bases not matched to a gene. CDR3 in amino acids: CASSLVPGGGSPLHF. The CDR3 DNA is TGCGCCAGCAGCTTGGTGCCAGGGGGAGGATCACCCCTCCACTTT.

This clone turned up a few times. The chain employs TRBV5-8 and TRBJ2-2; 9 nucleotides line up with TRBD1. This CDR3 region has 16 residues. V shed 2 bases and J 5 bases; nucleotides not matched to a gene: 7. Germline loops: CDR1 SGHTS, CDR2 YDEGEE. The CDR3 sequence: CASSFIGTGSTGELFF. DNA for the CDR3: TGTGCCAGCAGCTTCATCGGGACAGGGTCTACCGGGGAGCTGTTTTTT.

In this sample, this clone turned up once. The chain is built from TRBV4-1 and TRBJ2-1, with 7 bases fitting TRBD1. Germline loops: CDR1 MGHRA, CDR2 YSYEKL. After removal of 4 bases from V and 7 bases from J, the junction contained 4 bases not matched to a gene. This CDR3 has 13 residues. CDR3 sequence (DNA): TGCGCCAGCAGCCGAGGACAGGAGAATGAGCAGTTCTTC. It codes for CASSRGQENEQFF.

The chain joins TRBV6-1 to TRBJ2-2, with D unresolved. The CDR3 is 15 amino acids. The ends were cut back, 5 bases at V and 3 bases at J, with 13 bases in the middle. Germline loops: CDR1 MNHNS, CDR2 SASEGT. This chain's CDR3 is CASSQRQSDTGELFF. As DNA, the CDR3 is TGTGCCAGCAGTCAGAGGCAGTCGGACACCGGGGAGCTGTTTTTT.

The chain combines TRBV7-9 with TRBJ2-7, with D perhaps TRBD2 (5 bases). The CDR3 loop spans 15 amino acids. V was pared by 5 bases and J by 2 bases, with 16 bases between. CDR1 and CDR2 (germline): SEHNR, FQNEAQ (reference sequence). The CDR3 spells CASSHREERPYEQYF. The CDR3 DNA is TGTGCCAGCAGCCACCGTGAGGAGCGGCCCTACGAGCAGTACTTC.

The chain joins TRBV5-1 to TRBJ2-5, with D possibly being TRBD1 (6 bases). The CDR3 consists of 15 residues. Deletions cut 2 bases from V and 5 bases from J, with 16 bases between. Germline V lookup: CDR1 SGHRS, CDR2 YFSETQ. The CDR3 loop reads CASSFIGQLGETQYF. In DNA form, the CDR3 reads TGCGCCAGCAGCTTTATCGGACAGTTGGGGGAGACCCAGTACTTC.

The chain combines TRBV11-3 with TRBJ2-1, with 9 bases that match TRBD2. Germline trimming cut 3 bases from V and 5 bases from J; bases unmatched to any gene: 11. The germline V gene has CDR1 SGHNT and CDR2 YENEEA. CDR3 length: 17 amino acids. The DNA of the CDR3 is TGTGCCAGCAGCTTGAGACGACCGGGACTAGCTCACAATGAGCAGTTCTTC. Translation: CASSLRRPGLAHNEQFF.

The rearrangement joins TRBV6-1 to TRBJ2-5; weak D call: TRBD2 (5 bases). V was pared by 1 base and J by 6 bases, with 9 bases between. This CDR3 comprises 13 residues. CDR1 and CDR2 (germline): MNHNS, SASEGT. The CDR3 reads CASSEDRGKTQYF. CDR3 nucleotides: TGTGCCAGCAGTGAAGACCGGGGAAAGACCCAGTACTTC.

J is TRBJ1-3 and V is TRBV5-8; weak D call: TRBD1 (5 bases). The CDR3 sequence is 15 residues long. CDR1 SGHTS and CDR2 YDEGEE come from the germline V gene. The germline V and J ends were trimmed by 0 bases and 0 bases, with 7 bases remaining between them. The CDR3, as DNA: TGTGCCAGCAGCTTGGACGGACACTCTGGAAACACCATATATTTT. Its protein product is CASSLDGHSGNTIYF.

This chain links TRBV5-4 with TRBJ2-1, with TRBD2 matching over 7 bases. V was clipped by 3 bases and J by 10 bases; unmatched bases: 7. Germline lookup yields CDR1 SGHNT and CDR2 YYREEE (reference sequence). The CDR3 has 13 residues. DNA for the CDR3: TGTGCCAGCAGCTCCCCACGGCGGGAGGAGCAGTTCTTC. The encoded protein is CASSSPRREEQFF.

J is TRBJ2-3 and V is TRBV6-4, with D possibly being TRBD1 (6 bases). Germline V lookup: CDR1 MRHNA, CDR2 SNTAGT. Trimming pared 6 bases from V and 4 bases from J, leaving 11 bases between. The CDR3 covers 13 residues. CDR3 in amino acids: CASSPGAADTQYF. In DNA, the CDR3 is TGTGCCAGCAGCCCAGGGGCGGCAGATACGCAGTATTTT.

The rearrangement uses TRBV28 and TRBJ2-2; tentative D call: TRBD1 (5 bases). CDR1 and CDR2 from the germline V gene are MDHEN and SYDVKM. CDR3 size: 13 residues. Trimming removed 11 bases at V and 6 bases at J, with 16 bases between. The CDR3 bases are TGTGCCTCCAGGACAAGGGTTGCCGGGGAGCTGTTTTTT. Its translation: CASRTRVAGELFF.

This chain uses TRBV28 with TRBJ1-2, with 8 bases fitting TRBD1. CDR1 and CDR2 from the germline V gene are MDHEN and SYDVKM. The CDR3 length is 14 residues. The V segment lost 5 bases and the J segment 6 bases; nucleotides outside the gene matches: 8. CDR3: CASSPPTGGDGYTF. Here the CDR3 DNA reads TGTGCCAGCAGTCCTCCTACAGGGGGAGATGGCTACACCTTC.

In this sample, this clone turned up a few times. The chain uses TRBV7-2 and TRBJ2-3, with TRBD2 identical over 11 bases. CDR3 length: 18 residues. Germline CDR1 and CDR2: SGHTA and FQGNSA. Trimming cost V 3 bases and J 0 bases; bases outside gene matches: 8. CDR3 nucleotides: TGTGCCAGCAGCTTCAGGGCTAGCGGGGGGCGTAGCACAGATACGCAGTATTTT. Translating gives CASSFRASGGRSTDTQYF.

CDR3 in amino acids: CASSPAGKGGSSGNTIYF. CDR3 coding DNA: TGTGCCAGCTCACCCGCTGGTAAGGGTGGGAGCTCTGGAAACACCATATATTTT. The chain is built from TRBV7-9 and TRBJ1-3, with unresolved D. The CDR3 spans 18 residues. Deletions cut 8 bases from V and 0 bases from J, with 23 bases between. Germline V gene sequence: CDR1 SEHNR, CDR2 FQNEAQ (reference sequence).

This clone was observed a few times. CDR3: CASSELGRQPQHF. CDR3 DNA sequence: TGTGCCAGCAGTGAACTGGGGCGGCAGCCCCAGCATTTT. The rearrangement links TRBV2 to TRBJ1-5, with D possibly matching TRBD1 (5 bases). The germline V gene has CDR1 SNHLY and CDR2 FYNNEI. V dropped 2 bases and J dropped 7 bases, with 9 bases sitting between them. The CDR3 has 13 amino acids.

This clone was picked up a small number of times. The chain joins TRBV6-1 to TRBJ1-1, with TRBD1 as a possible D gene (5 bases). Per the germline V gene, CDR1 is MNHNS and CDR2 is SASEGT. The V and J ends lost 11 bases and 5 bases respectively, with 18 bases between them. The CDR3 is 13 amino acids. The CDR3 DNA reads as TGTGCCGGAAGCAGGGTAGCGGAAACTGAAGCTTTCTTT. Protein product: CAGSRVAETEAFF.